This T cell receptor (beta chain) appears in the sequencing data of a study of response to subunit inactivated influenza vaccine. Germline lookup yields CDR1 LNHNV and CDR2 YYDKDF (reference sequence). This CDR3 region has 13 residues. V lost 2 bases and J lost 6, with 11 bases in between. TCRdb passed the RT-PCR reads through MiXCR, listing each CDR3 protein once. In the table there are about 570,000 distinct CDR3 sequences, roughly 12% of which are singletons. This sample was also put to use in a study of T cells expressing NK-cell markers. This second report adds: UMIs were included in TCR beta cDNA generated by 5'RACE template switching. In several donors, dominant clonotypes made up about 28.3-65% of CD3+CD56-NKG2C+ cells.

Specimen: PBMCs from blood, collected on the day of vaccination. This clonotype was sampled from a man aged 50 to 59 who received an inactivated influenza vaccine. The chain uses TRBV15 and TRBJ2-7, with D possibly being TRBD1 (6 bases). Written as DNA, the CDR3 is TGTGCCACCAGCAGAAGCCAGGGGACCGAGCAGTACTTC. The encoded protein is CATSRSQGTEQYF. The variable domain in full, with the rest retrieved from reference TRBV15 and TRBJ2-7, is DAMVIQNPRYQVTQFGKPVTLSCSQTLNHNVMYWYQQKSSQAPKLLFHYYDKDFNNEADTPDNFQSRRPNTSFCFLDIRSPGLGDTAMYLCATSRSQGTEQYFGPGTRLTVT.